These T cell receptor beta chains were read from a single sample in a study of T cell responses to AZD1222 COVID-19 vaccine. Only in-frame clones appear in the TCRdb table, and some are missing; sequencing was by immunoSEQ multiplex PCR. Of about 270,000 clones in the sample, around 92% were seen once. Material: peripheral blood, obtained 28 days after the second AZD1222 dose. The receptors shown here come from an adult who received the AZD1222 COVID-19 vaccine. The CDR3 runs from the conserved cysteine through the conserved F or W. A D gene is named only where the DNA matches it firmly. Clone sizes are given selectively: once, few, many, or a class where the clone is expanded.

TRBJ2-3	TRBV12-3/TRBV12-4	NA	NA	CASSSGDTQYF	TGTGCCAGCAGCTCAGGTGATACGCAGTATTTT
TRBJ1-3	TRBV28	NA	NA	CASRSGGARNTIYF	TGTGCCAGCAGGTCGGGGGGGGCTAGAAACACCATATATTTT
TRBJ2-3	TRBV4-1	many	TRBD1	CASSQDPGQGSDTQYF	TGCGCCAGCAGCCAAGATCCCGGACAGGGCTCCGATACGCAGTATTTT
TRBJ1-5	TRBV28	NA	NA	CATAEPGGYSNQPQHF	TGTGCCACTGCGGAGCCTGGGGGGTATAGCAATCAGCCCCAGCATTTT
TRBJ1-5	TRBV30	once	TRBD1	CAWKGQGNQPQHF	TGTGCCTGGAAGGGACAGGGGAATCAGCCCCAGCATTTT
TRBJ1-5	TRBV29-1	NA	NA	CSGRQLATSANQPQHF	TGCAGCGGGCGACAGTTGGCCACGTCCGCCAATCAGCCCCAGCATTTT
TRBJ2-1	TRBV5-1	NA	NA	CASSLKPPLDEQFF	TGCGCCAGCAGCTTGAAACCACCCCTCGATGAGCAGTTCTTC
TRBJ1-4	TRBV6-8	NA	TRBD1	CASSCRTGRTNEKLFF	TGTGCCAGCAGTTGCCGGACAGGGCGGACTAATGAAAAACTGTTTTTT
TRBJ2-3	TRBV5-1	NA	TRBD2	CASSQAGVADTQYF	TGCGCCAGCAGCCAAGCGGGGGTAGCAGATACGCAGTATTTT
TRBJ2-1	TRBV18	NA	TRBD1	CASSSPTGVDEQFF	TGTGCCAGCTCATCCCCGACAGGGGTGGATGAGCAGTTCTTC
TRBJ1-2	TRBV19	NA	TRBD1	CASTLTGGYGYTF	TGTGCCAGTACCCTGACAGGGGGCTATGGCTACACCTTC
TRBJ2-7	TRBV20-1	NA	NA	CSASLATSYEQYF	TGCAGTGCTAGTCTAGCGACCTCCTACGAGCAGTACTTC
TRBJ1-3	TRBV7-9	NA	TRBD1	CASSLGQGNTIYF	TGTGCCAGCAGCCTGGGACAGGGAAACACCATATATTTT
TRBJ2-5	TRBV5-5	NA	NA	CASSLGTFLETQYF	TGTGCCAGCAGCTTGGGAACTTTTTTGGAGACCCAGTACTTC
TRBJ2-7	TRBV9	once	NA	CASSVQGSDEQYF	TGTGCCAGCAGCGTTCAAGGGTCCGACGAGCAGTACTTC
TRBJ2-7	TRBV6-5	NA	NA	CASSYLKGYEQYF	TGTGCCAGCAGTTACCTTAAAGGCTACGAGCAGTACTTC
TRBJ1-2	TRBV5-1	NA	NA	CASSLKSSPYPYGYTF	TGCGCCAGCAGCTTGAAGAGTAGTCCTTATCCTTATGGCTACACCTTC
TRBJ1-1	TRBV10-2	once	NA	CASSRTRLTEAFF	TGCGCCAGCAGTCGAACCCGACTAACTGAAGCTTTCTTT
TRBJ1-2	TRBV28	NA	NA	CASSLDYREPNYGYTF	TGTGCCAGCAGTTTAGATTACAGGGAGCCGAACTATGGCTACACCTTC
TRBJ1-5	TRBV6-5	NA	NA	CASMWGNQPQHF	TGTGCCAGCATGTGGGGCAATCAGCCCCAGCATTTT
TRBJ2-1	TRBV7-9	once	NA	CASSSTYNEQFF	TGTGCCAGCAGCTCTACCTACAATGAGCAGTTCTTC
TRBJ2-5	TRBV28	NA	TRBD2	CASSSTQSGRGETQYF	TGTGCCAGCAGTTCTACCCAAAGCGGGAGGGGGGAGACCCAGTACTTC
TRBJ2-7	TRBV5-6	once	NA	CASSFGPAGLSSYEQYF	TGTGCCAGCAGCTTTGGCCCGGCGGGGCTAAGCTCCTACGAGCAGTACTTC
TRBJ2-3	TRBV4-1	NA	TRBD1	CASRLTGLGADTQYF	TGCGCCAGCAGGCTGACAGGGTTAGGGGCAGATACGCAGTATTTT
TRBJ1-5	TRBV28	NA	NA	CASSLYSPSNQPQHF	TGTGCCAGCAGTTTATACAGCCCTAGCAATCAGCCCCAGCATTTT
TRBJ1-1	TRBV14	NA	NA	CASSQGSLNTEAFF	TGTGCCAGCAGCCAGGGTTCCTTGAACACTGAAGCTTTCTTT
TRBJ1-2	TRBV18	NA	NA	CASSEGVTYGYTF	TGTGCCAGCTCTGAAGGGGTTACCTATGGCTACACCTTC
TRBJ2-3	TRBV5-1	NA	NA	CASSPGRVGTDTQYF	TGCGCCAGCAGTCCCGGCAGGGTTGGCACAGATACGCAGTATTTT
TRBJ1-5	TRBV18	NA	NA	CASSPTNGGDQPQHF	TGTGCCAGCTCACCGACGAACGGAGGGGATCAGCCCCAGCATTTT
TRBJ2-7	TRBV7-9	NA	TRBD2	CASSRGGPSHEQYF	TGTGCCAGCAGTCGGGGGGGACCTTCCCACGAGCAGTACTTC
TRBJ1-3	TRBV30	NA	NA	CAWSSVSGNTIYF	TGTGCCTGGAGCTCGGTCTCTGGAAACACCATATATTTT
TRBJ2-1	TRBV28	NA	NA	CASSLVRDYNEQFF	TGTGCCAGCAGTTTGGTCAGGGACTACAATGAGCAGTTCTTC
TRBJ2-4	TRBV28	NA	NA	CASSTYRDTRIAKNIQYF	TGTGCCAGCAGCACATACCGGGACACCAGGATAGCCAAAAACATTCAGTACTTC
TRBJ2-2	TRBV4-2	NA	NA	CASSQSTGFAGELFF	TGTGCCAGCAGCCAAAGTACAGGATTTGCCGGGGAGCTGTTTTTT
TRBJ2-7	TRBV28	NA	NA	CASSLRQWPYEQYF	TGTGCCAGCAGTTTACGACAGTGGCCCTACGAGCAGTACTTC
TRBJ1-1	TRBV3-1/TRBV3-2	NA	TRBD1	CASSLDRVTAFF	TGTGCCAGCAGCCTAGACAGGGTTACAGCTTTCTTT
TRBJ2-7	TRBV28	NA	TRBD2	CASRVPWGTSGGAYEQYF	TGTGCCAGCAGGGTACCCTGGGGGACTAGCGGAGGGGCCTACGAGCAGTACTTC
TRBJ1-2	TRBV19	NA	TRBD1	CASSWTGTVVVYTF	TGTGCCAGTAGTTGGACAGGGACCGTTGTCGTCTACACCTTC